This TCR beta chain was captured by sequencing in a study of blood T cell repertoires in COVID-19. Study-wide background: Sites in the United States, Italy and Spain provided acute and convalescent COVID-19 samples. From T cells, B-cell-depleted T cells, or PBMCs came the material, which was cDNA or gDNA.

As processed by the authors: Estimation of nucleated cell counts relied on the amplification of reference gene primers. The method was immunoSEQ multiplex PCR; TCRdb's version includes in-frame clones alone and lacks a portion of them. V, J and clone size are those of that table, while D and trimming were read from the DNA. The sample holds 30,000 to 35,000 clones, 83% seen once. Trimming removed 9 bases from V and 4 bases from J, with 16 bases in between. The CDR3 totals 14 residues. CDR1 and CDR2 from the germline V gene are KGHDR and SFDVKD. This clone was observed a handful of times. This receptor was taken from a man aged 45 to 65 with acute or convalescent COVID-19. The specimen sequenced was peripheral blood. The chain joins TRBV24-1 to TRBJ2-3; TRBD2 might be the D (7 bases). CDR3 DNA: TGTGCCACCTCCCGGGGGGACACTGCAGATACGCAGTATTTT. As protein: CATSRGDTADTQYF.